Here is one TCR beta chain with its context. TCRdb re-derived calls from the RACE reads in MiXCR, one entry per CDR3 protein. Here the sample spans some 74,000 distinct CDR3 sequences, about 15% being singletons. Regarding time point: pre-sensitization, week 0. The treatment: therapeutic diphenylcyclopropenone sensitization with weekly scalp DPC. The data were taken from a study of human T cells and chemical hapten exposure. Germline values: CDR1 SQVTM, CDR2 ANQGSEA. The CDR3 is 13 amino acids. The V end lost 3 bases, the J end lost 5 bases, and 10 bases lay between the germline ends. The TCR sequence derives from a woman aged 45 to 65 with alopecia areata. Some clones in this sample may be carry-over from other donors' samples. This sample comprised whole blood, obtained in connection with sensitization to the hapten diphenylcyclopropenone (DPC). This rearrangement joins TRBV29-1 to TRBJ2-2; D is possibly TRBD1 (6 bases). CDR3 residues: CSVDEGQTGELFF. The CDR3 bases are TGCAGCGTTGACGAAGGACAGACCGGGGAGCTGTTTTTT.